This T cell receptor beta chain was profiled in a study of blood T cell repertoires in COVID-19. Clones were read by immunoSEQ multiplex PCR, and TCRdb kept only the in-frame ones, dropping some. The profile shows under 500,000 clones, 70% to 90% of them singletons. Germline V lookup: CDR1 SGHTA, CDR2 FQGNSA. V dropped 5 bases and J dropped 6; count of bases not matched to a gene: 6. This CDR3 is built from 13 residues. The chain combines TRBV7-2 with TRBJ2-7; 8 positions match TRBD1. Source material: PBMCs or T cells enriched from blood (not recorded which). The receptor's source is a woman aged 18-29 years with acute COVID-19. The CDR3 DNA follows: TGTGCCAGCAGCCGACAGGGGTTCGGCGAGCAGTACTTC. This codes for CASSRQGFGEQYF.